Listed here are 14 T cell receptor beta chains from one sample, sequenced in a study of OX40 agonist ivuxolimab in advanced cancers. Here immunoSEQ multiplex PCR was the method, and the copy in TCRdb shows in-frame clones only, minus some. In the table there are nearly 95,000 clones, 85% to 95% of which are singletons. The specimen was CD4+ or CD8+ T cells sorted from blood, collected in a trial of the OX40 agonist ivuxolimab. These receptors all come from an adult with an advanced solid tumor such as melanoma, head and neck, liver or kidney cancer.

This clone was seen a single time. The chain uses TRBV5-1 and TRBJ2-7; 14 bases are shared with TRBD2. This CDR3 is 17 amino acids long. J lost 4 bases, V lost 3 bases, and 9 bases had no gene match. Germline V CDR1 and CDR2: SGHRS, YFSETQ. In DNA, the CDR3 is TGCGCCAGCAGCTCCATAGGGACTAGCGGGGGAGTTTACGAGCAGTACTTC. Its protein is CASSSIGTSGGVYEQYF. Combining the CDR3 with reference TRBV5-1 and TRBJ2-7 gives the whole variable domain KAGVTQTPRYLIKTRGQQVTLSCSPISGHRSVSWYQQTPGQGLQFLFEYFSETQRNKGNFPGRFSGRQFSNSRSEMNVSTLELGDSALYLCASSSIGTSGGVYEQYFGPGTRLTVT.

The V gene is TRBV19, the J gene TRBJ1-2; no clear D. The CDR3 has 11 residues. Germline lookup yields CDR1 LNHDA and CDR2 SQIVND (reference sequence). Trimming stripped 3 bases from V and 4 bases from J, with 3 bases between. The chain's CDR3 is CASSIPYGYTF. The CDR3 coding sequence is TGTGCCAGTAGTATCCCCTATGGCTACACCTTC. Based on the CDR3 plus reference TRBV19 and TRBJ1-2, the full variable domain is DGGITQSPKYLFRKEGQNVTLSCEQNLNHDAMYWYRQDPGQGLRLIYYSQIVNDFQKGDIAEGYSVSREKKESFPLTVTSAQKNPTAFYLCASSIPYGYTFGSGTRLTVV.

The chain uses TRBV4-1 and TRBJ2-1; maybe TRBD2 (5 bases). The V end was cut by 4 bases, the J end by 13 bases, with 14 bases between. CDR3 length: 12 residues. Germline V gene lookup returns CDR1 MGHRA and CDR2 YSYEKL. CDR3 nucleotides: TGCGCCAGCAGCCCCTCCTCGGGGATTCAGTTCTTC. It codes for CASSPSSGIQFF.

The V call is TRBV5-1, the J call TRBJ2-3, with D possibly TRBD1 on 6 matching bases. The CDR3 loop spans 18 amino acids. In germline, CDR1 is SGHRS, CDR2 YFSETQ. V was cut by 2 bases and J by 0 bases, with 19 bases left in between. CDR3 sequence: CASSLFLSRQVSTDTQYF. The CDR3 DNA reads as TGCGCCAGCAGCTTATTTTTAAGCCGACAGGTTAGCACAGATACGCAGTATTTT.

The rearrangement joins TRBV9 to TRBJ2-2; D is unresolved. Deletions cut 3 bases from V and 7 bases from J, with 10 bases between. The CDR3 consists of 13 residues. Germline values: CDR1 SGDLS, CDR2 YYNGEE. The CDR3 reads CASSGAGVGELFF. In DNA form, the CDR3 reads TGTGCCAGCAGCGGGGCAGGCGTCGGGGAGCTGTTTTTT.

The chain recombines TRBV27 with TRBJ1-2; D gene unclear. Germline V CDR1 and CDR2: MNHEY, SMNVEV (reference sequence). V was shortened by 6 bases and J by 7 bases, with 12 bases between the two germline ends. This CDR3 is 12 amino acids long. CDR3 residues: CASRTHGVGYTF. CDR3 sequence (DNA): TGTGCCAGCAGGACTCATGGGGTTGGCTACACCTTC.

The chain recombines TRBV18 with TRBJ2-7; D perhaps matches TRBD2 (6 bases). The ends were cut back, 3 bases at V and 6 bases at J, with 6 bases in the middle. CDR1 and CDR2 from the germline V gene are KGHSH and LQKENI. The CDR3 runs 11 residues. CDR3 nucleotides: TGTGCCAGCTCACCCGGGAGCGAGCAGTACTTC. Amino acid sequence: CASSPGSEQYF.

DNA of the CDR3: TGTGCCAGCAACCAGGGGGCGGGAGGCTACACCTTC. Protein product: CASNQGAGGYTF. V and J are TRBV5-4 and TRBJ1-2, with 8 bases aligning to TRBD1. This CDR3 is built from 12 residues. V lost 6 bases to trimming and J lost 8 bases; unmatched junction nucleotides: 6. CDR1 and CDR2 from the germline V gene are SGHNT and YYREEE (reference sequence).

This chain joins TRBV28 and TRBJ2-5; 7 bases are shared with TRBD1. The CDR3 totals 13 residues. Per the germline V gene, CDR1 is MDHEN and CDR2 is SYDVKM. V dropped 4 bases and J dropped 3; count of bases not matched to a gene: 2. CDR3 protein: CASSSTGEETQYF. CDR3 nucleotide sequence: TGTGCCAGCAGTTCAACAGGGGAAGAGACCCAGTACTTC.

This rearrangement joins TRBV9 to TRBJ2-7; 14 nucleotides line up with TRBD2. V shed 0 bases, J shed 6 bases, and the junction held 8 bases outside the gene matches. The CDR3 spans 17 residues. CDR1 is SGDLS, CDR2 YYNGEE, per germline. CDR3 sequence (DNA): TGTGCCAGCAGCGTAGAGGCCGGGACTAGCGGGAGCAGCGAGCAGTACTTC. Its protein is CASSVEAGTSGSSEQYF. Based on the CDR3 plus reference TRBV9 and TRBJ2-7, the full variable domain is DSGVTQTPKHLITATGQRVTLRCSPRSGDLSVYWYQQSLDQGLQFLIQYYNGEERAKGNILERFSAQQFPDLHSELNLSSLELGDSALYFCASSVEAGTSGSSEQYFGPGTRLTVT.

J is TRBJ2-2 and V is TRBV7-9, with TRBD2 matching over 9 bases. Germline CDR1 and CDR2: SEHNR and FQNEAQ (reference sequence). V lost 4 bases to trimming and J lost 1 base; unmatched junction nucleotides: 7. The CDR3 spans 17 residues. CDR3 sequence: CASSYSYSGRNTGELFF. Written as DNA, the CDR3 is TGTGCCAGCAGCTACTCGTATAGCGGGAGGAACACCGGGGAGCTGTTTTTT.

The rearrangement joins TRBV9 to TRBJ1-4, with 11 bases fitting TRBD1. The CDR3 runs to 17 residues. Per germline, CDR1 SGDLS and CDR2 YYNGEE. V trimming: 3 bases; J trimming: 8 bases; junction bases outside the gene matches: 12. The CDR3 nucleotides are TGTGCCAGCAGCGCAGCCTCCGGGACAGGGGGATACGAAAAACTGTTTTTT. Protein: CASSAASGTGGYEKLFF.

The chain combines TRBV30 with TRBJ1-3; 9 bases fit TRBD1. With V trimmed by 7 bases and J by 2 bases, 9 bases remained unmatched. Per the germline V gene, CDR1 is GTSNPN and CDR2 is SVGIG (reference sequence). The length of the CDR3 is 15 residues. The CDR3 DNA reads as TGTGCCTCTGGGACAGGGCAGACAGCTGGAAACACCATATATTTT. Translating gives CASGTGQTAGNTIYF.

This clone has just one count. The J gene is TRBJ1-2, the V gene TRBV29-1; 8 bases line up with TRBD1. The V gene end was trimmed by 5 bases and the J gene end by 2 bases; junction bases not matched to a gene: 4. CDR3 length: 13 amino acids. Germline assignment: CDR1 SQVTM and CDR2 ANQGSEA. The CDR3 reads CSVMDRDNYGYTF. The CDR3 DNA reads TGCAGCGTTATGGACAGGGACAACTATGGCTACACCTTC.